A single sample is the source of the 26 T cell receptor beta chains below, sequenced in a study of control samples from healthy donors and cancer patients. This table comes from immunoSEQ multiplex PCR, and its TCRdb copy is limited to in-frame clones, with some not included. The table has over 110,000 clones, 80% to 95% seen once. Sequencing was performed on blood. Receptors originate from a man aged 30 to 39 in good health.

The gene calls are TRBV5-1 and TRBJ1-2, with 9 bases identical to TRBD1. Unmatched junction bases numbered 19, after V lost 2 bases and J lost 8 bases. Germline CDR1 reads SGHRS; CDR2 reads YFSETQ. This CDR3 region has 18 residues. The CDR3 protein is CASSLLQGAASGIGGYTF. The CDR3 nucleotides read TGCGCCAGCAGCTTATTACAGGGGGCGGCATCCGGCATTGGAGGCTACACCTTC. Full variable domain (missing parts from reference TRBV5-1 and TRBJ1-2): KAGVTQTPRYLIKTRGQQVTLSCSPISGHRSVSWYQQTPGQGLQFLFEYFSETQRNKGNFPGRFSGRQFSNSRSEMNVSTLELGDSALYLCASSLLQGAASGIGGYTFGSGTRLTVV.

The table lists this clone with a few counts. The genes are TRBV7-6 and TRBJ2-2, with 7 positions matching TRBD1. The CDR3 loop spans 15 amino acids. Germline V gives CDR1 SGHVS, CDR2 FNYEAQ. The V gene end was trimmed by 1 base and the J gene end by 7 bases; junction bases not matched to a gene: 6. CDR3 nucleotides: TGTGCCAGCAGCTTAGGACAGGGTCTTCTCGGGGAGCTGTTTTTT. As protein: CASSLGQGLLGELFF.

The rearrangement joins TRBV30 to TRBJ1-1, with D unresolved. CDR3 length: 13 residues. Deletions cut 2 bases from V and 7 bases from J, with 14 bases between. Looked up from germline, CDR1 is GTSNPN and CDR2 is SVGIG (reference sequence). The DNA of the CDR3 is TGTGCCTGGAGTTTCCACGGGGTGGGTGAAGCTTTCTTT. It encodes CAWSFHGVGEAFF.

The rearrangement uses TRBV5-8 and TRBJ1-1; a weak D match, TRBD1 (6 bases). Between the trimmed V and J ends, which lost 4 bases and 9 bases, there was a span of 10 bases. Germline values: CDR1 SGHTS, CDR2 YDEGEE. The CDR3 is 11 amino acids. The CDR3 region is CASSADRKAFF. CDR3 sequence (DNA): TGTGCCAGCAGCGCGGACAGAAAAGCTTTCTTT.

The J gene is TRBJ2-7, the V gene TRBV2, with 10 bases fitting TRBD1. Germline CDR1 is SNHLY and CDR2 is FYNNEI. The CDR3 loop spans 14 amino acids. V shed 7 bases and J 7 bases; nucleotides not matched to a gene: 10. CDR3 in amino acids: CASKNDRGPGEQYF. CDR3 nucleotide sequence: TGTGCCAGCAAGAACGACAGGGGGCCTGGTGAGCAGTACTTC.

The chain is built from TRBV19 and TRBJ1-1, with D uncertain. Trimming took 0 bases from V and 11 from J, leaving 19 bases between them. Germline CDR1 and CDR2: LNHDA and SQIVND (reference sequence). This CDR3 is 15 amino acids long. The CDR3 DNA reads as TGTGCCAGTAGTATAGATAGGTCCCGCGGCCGTGGGGCTTTCTTT. Its translation is CASSIDRSRGRGAFF.

V usage is TRBV19 and J usage is TRBJ2-1, with 8 bases that match TRBD2. This CDR3 region has 13 residues. Germline V gene lookup returns CDR1 LNHDA and CDR2 SQIVND (reference sequence). Trimming removed 5 bases from V and 3 bases from J; junction bases left unmatched: 0. CDR3: CASSRGGYNEQFF. CDR3 DNA sequence: TGTGCCAGTAGTCGGGGGGGCTACAATGAGCAGTTCTTC.

CDR3 region: CASSLKSVGRRTDTQYF. The CDR3 DNA reads TGTGCCAGCAGCTTAAAATCTGTCGGTCGGCGCACAGATACGCAGTATTTT. The chain uses TRBV13 and TRBJ2-3; no clear D. The V and J ends lost 2 bases and 1 base respectively, with 16 bases between them. CDR1 and CDR2 (germline): PRHDT, FYEKMQ (reference sequence). This CDR3 comprises 17 residues.

This clone was seen just once. CDR3 protein: CASSQLAGAYEQYF. CDR3 DNA sequence: TGCGCCAGCAGCCAACTAGCGGGGGCCTACGAGCAGTACTTC. This chain connects TRBV4-3 to TRBJ2-7; 10 bases map to TRBD2. The CDR3 has 14 residues. Trimming cost V 2 bases and J 2 bases; bases outside gene matches: 0. In germline, CDR1 is LGHNA, CDR2 YSLEER.

J is TRBJ2-7 and V is TRBV9; D call uncertain. Trimming pared 2 bases from V and 3 bases from J, leaving 12 bases between. The CDR3 extends over 14 amino acids. Germline loops: CDR1 SGDLS, CDR2 YYNGEE. The CDR3 DNA follows: TGTGCCAGCAGCGTCTTGGGTTTCTTCTACGAGCAGTACTTC. Its protein product is CASSVLGFFYEQYF.

DNA for the CDR3: TGTGCCAGCAGTCCTAGATTAAATGAGCAGTTCTTC. Translating gives CASSPRLNEQFF. This chain links TRBV28 with TRBJ2-1, with D unclear. The CDR3 is made up of 12 amino acids. V was trimmed by 5 bases and J by 7 bases, leaving 9 bases between them. Germline V lookup: CDR1 MDHEN, CDR2 SYDVKM.

The CDR3 protein is CASSLVPVGSSNEQFF. The CDR3 nucleotides are TGTGCCAGCAGCTTAGTGCCTGTGGGTTCTTCGAATGAGCAGTTCTTC. The chain carries TRBV7-6 and TRBJ2-1; D gene uncertain. Trimming took 1 base from V and 7 from J, leaving 17 bases between them. Germline V CDR1 and CDR2: SGHVS, FNYEAQ. The CDR3 is made up of 16 amino acids.

This chain uses TRBV30 with TRBJ1-2; TRBD1 is a possible D gene (6 bases). V was pared by 3 bases and J by 3 bases, with 11 bases between. CDR1 is GTSNPN, CDR2 SVGIG, per germline (reference sequence). This CDR3 region has 13 residues. CDR3 sequence: CAWSQGWDYGYTF. In DNA form, the CDR3 reads TGTGCCTGGAGCCAGGGGTGGGACTATGGCTACACCTTC.

The rearrangement joins TRBV30 to TRBJ2-2, with TRBD1 matching 9 bases. V dropped 3 bases and J dropped 3; count of bases not matched to a gene: 5. Germline CDR1 GTSNPN, CDR2 SVGIG (reference sequence). The CDR3 contains 15 residues. The CDR3 nucleotides are TGTGCCTGGAGGGAACAGGGGGCCGACACCGGGGAGCTGTTTTTT. This gives the protein CAWREQGADTGELFF.

The chain joins TRBV20-1 to TRBJ2-7; D may be TRBD1 (5 bases). The V gene lost 4 bases and the J gene lost 3 bases, with 7 bases spanning the gap. The germline gives CDR1 DFQATT, CDR2 SNEGSKA (reference sequence). There are 11 residues in the CDR3. CDR3 sequence reads: CSAKGDYEQYF. The CDR3 DNA is TGCAGTGCTAAAGGGGACTACGAGCAGTACTTC.

The J gene is TRBJ1-6, the V gene TRBV7-9; D might be TRBD1 (5 bases). Germline V CDR1 and CDR2: SEHNR, FQNEAQ (reference sequence). The V gene lost 6 bases and the J gene lost 9 bases, with 15 bases spanning the gap. The CDR3 is made up of 14 amino acids. The CDR3 spells CASRDQGISSPLHF. Here the CDR3 DNA reads TGTGCCAGCAGGGACCAGGGCATAAGTTCACCCCTCCACTTT.

The chain is built from TRBV19 and TRBJ2-3, with D uncertain. Germline values: CDR1 LNHDA, CDR2 SQIVND (reference sequence). Trimming left V 5 bases short and J 1 base short, with 10 bases between. There are 14 residues in the CDR3. The CDR3 is CASSGTAGTDTQYF. CDR3 in DNA: TGTGCCAGTAGTGGTACCGCGGGCACAGATACGCAGTATTTT.

The chain links TRBV7-9 to TRBJ2-7, with TRBD2 matching over 7 bases. Germline V CDR1 and CDR2: SEHNR, FQNEAQ (reference sequence). This CDR3 region has 14 residues. V dropped 5 bases and J dropped 2; count of bases not matched to a gene: 6. The CDR3 bases are TGTGCCAGCAGCCCCCCGGGAGGCCCCTACGAGCAGTACTTC. Translation: CASSPPGGPYEQYF.

The genes are TRBV7-2 and TRBJ1-1; D is ambiguous. Trimming removed 2 bases at V and 1 base at J, with 11 bases between. The germline gives CDR1 SGHTA, CDR2 FQGNSA. This CDR3 has 15 amino acids. The CDR3 DNA sequence: TGTGCCAGCAGCTTAAACGGCGGATCGAACACTGAAGCTTTCTTT. It encodes CASSLNGGSNTEAFF.

This clone was observed a single time. The V gene is TRBV4-1, the J gene TRBJ2-2; TRBD1 aligns across 9 bases. J gave up 6 bases and V 0 bases, and 2 bases lay outside the gene matches. This CDR3 comprises 15 residues. Germline assignment: CDR1 MGHRA and CDR2 YSYEKL. The CDR3 coding sequence is TGCGCCAGCAGCCAAGATGGACAGGGGTCCGGGGAGCTGTTTTTT. This translates into CASSQDGQGSGELFF.

CDR3 amino acids: CASSFGIRNSPLHF. CDR3 bases: TGTGCCAGCAGTTTTGGGATTCGTAATTCACCCCTCCACTTT. The chain uses TRBV28 and TRBJ1-6; no firm D call. This CDR3 comprises 14 residues. Deletions cut 3 bases from V and 6 bases from J, with 9 bases between. Looked up from germline, CDR1 is MDHEN and CDR2 is SYDVKM.

The gene calls are TRBV20-1 and TRBJ1-1; no firm D call. Germline assignment: CDR1 DFQATT and CDR2 SNEGSKA (reference sequence). This CDR3 contains 23 residues. Trimming left V 3 bases short and J 0 bases short, with 38 bases between. The DNA for the CDR3 is TGCAGTGCTAGTAGTGTTTCTGCTATCCTAAGGCCAGGAAAAAGGACGGTGAACACTGAAGCTTTCTTT. This encodes CSASSVSAILRPGKRTVNTEAFF.

This clone is a singleton in its sample. The junction and the germline gene differ at one end; a read error may be behind it. This rearrangement joins TRBV12-3 or TRBV12-4 to TRBJ2-1, with D possibly being TRBD2 (5 bases). The CDR3 is 12 residues long. CDR3 amino acids: CASTISEGGPVF. The CDR3 DNA is TGTGCCAGCACCATCTCTGAGGGCGGCCCGGTCTTC.

The chain is built from TRBV6-8 and TRBJ2-5, with 7 bases fitting TRBD2. The CDR3 covers 16 residues. Trimming at V came to 2 bases and at J to 4 bases, leaving 10 bases not matched to a gene. Germline V gene sequence: CDR1 MNHGY, CDR2 SAAAGT. The CDR3 region has the DNA TGTGCCAGCAGTTACGGGCGGCGGGGGAGGGGAGAGACCCAGTACTTC. Translation gives CASSYGRRGRGETQYF.

The chain links TRBV5-5 to TRBJ1-5; D remains unclear. This CDR3 comprises 13 residues. The V gene lost 1 base and the J gene lost 4 bases, with 6 bases spanning the gap. Germline assignment: CDR1 SGHKS and CDR2 YYEKEE (reference sequence). The CDR3 coding sequence is TGTGCCAGCAGCTTGACAGTGAATCAGCCCCAGCATTTT. It yields the protein CASSLTVNQPQHF.

The CDR3 sequence is CASSLSRVAPYEQYF. The DNA for the CDR3 is TGTGCCAGCAGCTTAAGTAGGGTAGCCCCCTACGAGCAGTACTTC. This chain links TRBV7-8 with TRBJ2-7, with D hard to call. Per the germline V gene, CDR1 is SGHVS and CDR2 is FQNEAQ. The CDR3 has 15 amino acids. V gave up 2 bases and J gave up 2 bases, with 13 bases separating them. Drawing the rest from reference TRBV7-8 and TRBJ2-7, the complete variable domain is GAGVSQSPRYKVAKRGQDVALRCDPISGHVSLFWYQQALGQGPEFLTYFQNEAQLDKSGLPSDRFFAERPEGSVSTLKIQRTQQEDSAVYLCASSLSRVAPYEQYFGPGTRLTVT.